The 22 T cell receptor beta chains presented below share a single source sample, sequenced in a study of blood T cells in healthy people across ages. Combining a sample-barcoded 5' primer with a J-beta primer mix, a second PCR ran for roughly 7 to 11 cycles. A single record per CDR3 protein comes from TCRdb applying MiXCR to the 5' RACE reads. The data contain fewer than 2 million distinct CDR3 sequences, about 39% of them singletons. Sequenced: blood. Source of these receptors: a human donor in good health.

Points on this clonotype: Being one base from a much bigger clone, this may be a read error. The chain employs TRBV15 and TRBJ2-3; a possible D gene is TRBD2 (6 bases). CDR3 length: 15 amino acids. Looked up from germline, CDR1 is LNHNV and CDR2 is YYDKDF (reference sequence). In nucleotides, the CDR3 is TGTGCCACCAGCAGAGATGGGCGGGGAACAGGTACGCAGTATTTT. Protein: CATSRDGRGTGTQYF.

V usage is TRBV7-8 and J usage is TRBJ2-3; 7 bases fit TRBD2. The length of the CDR3 is 15 residues. V dropped 1 base and J dropped 6; count of bases not matched to a gene: 7. The germline V gene encodes CDR1 SGHVS and CDR2 FQNEAQ. The DNA for the CDR3 is TGTGCCAGCAGCTTAGTCAGCGGGGTCGTTGATACGCAGTATTTT. Encoded protein: CASSLVSGVVDTQYF.

There are many counts of this clonotype. The chain recombines TRBV7-9 with TRBJ2-7; D unclear. V was trimmed by 5 bases and J by 5 bases, leaving 10 bases between them. This CDR3 spans 12 amino acids. Germline CDR1 is SEHNR and CDR2 is FQNEAQ (reference sequence). The CDR3 bases are TGTGCCAGCAGCAAATCGCAGGACGAGCAGTACTTC. This gives the protein CASSKSQDEQYF.

The J gene is TRBJ2-1, the V gene TRBV20-1; 7 nucleotides match TRBD1. Losses at the gene ends were 2 bases for V and 2 bases for J; bases not matched to a gene: 9. The germline V gene has CDR1 DFQATT and CDR2 SNEGSKA (reference sequence). The CDR3 loop spans 16 amino acids. The CDR3 DNA reads as TGCAGTGCTAGAAGGTTTCGGACAGGTACCTACAATGAGCAGTTCTTC. Protein: CSARRFRTGTYNEQFF.

V usage is TRBV7-9 and J usage is TRBJ2-1, with D tentatively TRBD1 (5 bases). The J call is doubtful: the DNA matches TRBJ2-7 better. Germline V gene sequence: CDR1 SEHNR, CDR2 FQNEAQ (reference sequence). This CDR3 is built from 14 residues. The CDR3 loop reads CASSQNPDSYEQYF. In DNA, the CDR3 is TGTGCCAGCAGCCAAAACCCCGACAGTTACGAGCAGTACTTC.

This sequence joins TRBV15 and TRBJ2-7; 8 nucleotides agree with TRBD1. CDR1 LNHNV and CDR2 YYDKDF come from the germline V gene (reference sequence). CDR3 length: 15 amino acids. V was clipped by 5 bases and J by 1 base; unmatched bases: 7. The CDR3 bases are TGTGCCACCAGCCCCAGGACAGGGACTTCCTACGAGCAGTACTTC. This sequence encodes CATSPRTGTSYEQYF.

The table lists this clonotype with a few counts. The genes are TRBV4-1 and TRBJ1-2; D is unclear. Per germline, CDR1 MGHRA and CDR2 YSYEKL. Trimming removed 1 base at V and 5 bases at J, with 11 bases between. This CDR3 has 14 amino acids. The CDR3 DNA reads as TGCGCCAGCAGCCAAGGGTCTCAAGTTTATGGCTACACCTTC. This codes for CASSQGSQVYGYTF.

This clonotype has just one count. The chain is built from TRBV9 and TRBJ2-3; 13 nucleotides align to TRBD2. CDR3 size: 17 residues. J was trimmed by 2 bases and V by 0 bases; bases with no gene match: 3. The germline V gene encodes CDR1 SGDLS and CDR2 YYNGEE. CDR3 residues: CASSVGTSGGFTDTQYF. The CDR3 DNA reads TGTGCCAGCAGCGTAGGGACTAGCGGGGGATTCACAGATACGCAGTATTTT. The variable domain in full, with the rest retrieved from reference TRBV9 and TRBJ2-3, is DSGVTQTPKHLITATGQRVTLRCSPRSGDLSVYWYQQSLDQGLQFLIQYYNGEERAKGNILERFSAQQFPDLHSELNLSSLELGDSALYFCASSVGTSGGFTDTQYFGPGTRLTVL.

This clonotype occurred a few times. The V and J genes are TRBV7-3 and TRBJ1-6; D is unclear. V shed 1 base and J shed 6 bases, with 7 bases lying between them. This CDR3 is built from 14 residues. The V gene's germline CDR1 is SGHTA and CDR2 FQGTGA. The CDR3 spells CASSLRRPNSPLHF. CDR3 sequence (DNA): TGTGCCAGCAGCTTAAGGAGACCTAATTCACCCCTCCACTTT.

This clonotype has only a few counts. The chain joins TRBV5-1 to TRBJ1-6, with D unclear. The CDR3 extends over 18 amino acids. The germline V gene has CDR1 SGHRS and CDR2 YFSETQ. V gave up 0 bases and J gave up 0 bases, with 13 bases separating them. In DNA, the CDR3 is TGCGCCAGCAGCTTGGTGTCGATAAGGAGCTCCTATAATTCACCCCTCCACTTT. It yields the protein CASSLVSIRSSYNSPLHF.

The CDR3 spells CANRRETEAFF. CDR3 sequence (DNA): TGTGCCAACCGAAGAGAGACAGAAGCTTTCTTT. The chain employs TRBV2 and TRBJ1-1, with D hard to call. V lost 10 bases and J lost 8, with 14 bases in between. The germline V gene encodes CDR1 SNHLY and CDR2 FYNNEI. This CDR3 has 11 amino acids.

The genes are TRBV15 and TRBJ2-4; 12 bases align to TRBD2. V was clipped by 2 bases and J by 13 bases; unmatched bases: 15. The CDR3 is 17 residues long. Germline CDR1 LNHNV, CDR2 YYDKDF (reference sequence). The CDR3 nucleotides read TGTGCCACCAGCAGAAGCACCGGGACTAGCGGGCTTGGTGAGCAGTACTTC. This sequence encodes CATSRSTGTSGLGEQYF.

V is TRBV19 and J is TRBJ2-7, with D perhaps being TRBD1 or TRBD2 (5 bases each). Germline V CDR1 and CDR2: LNHDA, SQIVND (reference sequence). There are 15 residues in the CDR3. V lost 4 bases and J lost 4, with 17 bases in between. The CDR3 DNA sequence: TGTGCCAGTAGTAGAGGAACCGGGACGATTTACGAGCAGTACTTC. Protein product: CASSRGTGTIYEQYF.

At least ten counts were recorded for this clonotype. The CDR3 is CASSSRDGSYEQYF. CDR3 DNA: TGTGCCAGCAGCTCCCGGGACGGCTCCTACGAGCAGTACTTC. The chain joins TRBV9 to TRBJ2-7, with D tentatively TRBD1 or TRBD2 (5 bases each). Trimming removed 4 bases from V and 0 bases from J, with 11 bases in between. Germline CDR1 is SGDLS and CDR2 is YYNGEE. This CDR3 has 14 amino acids.

Of note for this clonotype: It is likely a read error, because the conserved phenylalanine at the end of the CDR3 is missing. This chain joins TRBV7-2 and TRBJ1-2; D remains ambiguous. Per the germline V gene, CDR1 is SGHTA and CDR2 is FQGNSA. The CDR3 has 14 residues. Trimming removed 3 bases at V and 1 base at J, with 9 bases between. The CDR3 sequence is CASSFDGLNYGYTC. The CDR3 coding sequence is TGTGCCAGCAGCTTTGACGGCCTTAACTATGGCTACACCTGC.

The genes are TRBV7-2 and TRBJ2-1; D is undetermined. The CDR3 has 12 amino acids. In germline, CDR1 is SGHTA, CDR2 FQGNSA. V lost 7 bases to trimming and J lost 7 bases, with 11 bases between them. The chain's CDR3 is CASTQSRNEQFF. CDR3 DNA: TGTGCCAGCACCCAAAGTAGAAATGAGCAGTTCTTC.

The chain has TRBV7-2 and TRBJ2-3; a weak D match, TRBD2 (6 bases). CDR1 SGHTA and CDR2 FQGNSA come from the germline V gene. This CDR3 is 16 amino acids long. The V and J ends lost 0 bases and 3 bases respectively, with 13 bases between them. The CDR3 DNA follows: TGTGCCAGCAGCTTAGCGGGAGGTATGAGGACAGATACGCAGTATTTT. This sequence encodes CASSLAGGMRTDTQYF.

The chain couples TRBV5-5 to TRBJ1-2; 12 nucleotides match TRBD1. V gave up 3 bases and J gave up 4 bases; unmatched junction bases: 10. CDR1 and CDR2 from the germline V gene are SGHKS and YYEKEE (reference sequence). This CDR3 spans 17 amino acids. CDR3 nucleotide sequence: TGTGCCAGCAGCTGGACGGGACAGGGGGCGTTGGCCTATGGCTACACCTTC. Its translation is CASSWTGQGALAYGYTF.

This clonotype was recorded a few times. This CDR3 is CSARDITGHSYEQYF. The CDR3 bases are TGCAGTGCTAGAGATATAACGGGACACTCCTACGAGCAGTACTTC. The rearrangement links TRBV20-1 to TRBJ2-7, with a possible D match to TRBD1 (6 bases). CDR1 is DFQATT, CDR2 SNEGSKA, per germline (reference sequence). CDR3 length: 15 amino acids. The V and J ends lost 0 bases and 0 bases respectively, with 12 bases between them.

V usage is TRBV5-1 and J usage is TRBJ1-1; unclear D gene. Trimming removed 4 bases from V and 6 bases from J, with 16 bases in between. The CDR3 has 14 residues. Germline CDR1 is SGHRS and CDR2 is YFSETQ. The CDR3 DNA reads TGCGCCAGCAGCGGGCAAGTGTCTAGTTCTGAAGCTTTCTTT. It is translated as CASSGQVSSSEAFF.

In the case of this clonotype: This likely comes from a read error, as the CDR3 has no conserved phenylalanine or tryptophan at its end. The chain recombines TRBV29-1 with TRBJ2-3, with a tentative D call TRBD2 (5 bases). This CDR3 spans 13 amino acids. CDR1 is SQVTM, CDR2 ANQGSEA, per germline. Trimming left V 4 bases short and J 0 bases short, with 8 bases between. This chain's CDR3 is CSVVRDSTDTQYI. Written as DNA, the CDR3 is TGCAGCGTTGTGAGGGATAGCACAGATACGCAGTATATT.

This clonotype was recorded a few times. The rearrangement joins TRBV7-9 to TRBJ2-7, with a weak D call TRBD1 (6 bases). V lost 3 bases to trimming and J lost 6 bases, with 15 bases between them. The CDR3 sequence is 14 residues long. Germline loops: CDR1 SEHNR, CDR2 FQNEAQ (reference sequence). The CDR3 spells CASSLSRDNREQYF. The CDR3 DNA is TGTGCCAGCAGCTTGTCCCGGGACAATCGCGAGCAGTACTTC.